Here is one T cell receptor beta chain with its context. The entry originates in a study of blood T cell repertoires in COVID-19. Study in general: The cDNA or gDNA used as material had been derived from T cells, B-cell-depleted T cells, or PBMCs.

The CDR3 runs to 15 residues. Germline V gene data show CDR1 as SGHAT and CDR2 as FQDESV (reference sequence). Trimming shortened V by 2 bases and J by 4 bases, and 11 bases separated the two germline ends. Authors' analysis steps: Nucleated cell number was recorded as an estimate derived from reference gene primer amplification. This table comes from immunoSEQ multiplex PCR, and its TCRdb copy is limited to in-frame clones, with some not included. The V and J calls and the clone size are those of that table, but D and trimming were determined from the DNA. The data contain 150,000 to 250,000 clones, less than 95% of them singletons.

This receptor was identified in a young man with COVID-19, enrolled during active disease. This chain joins TRBV11-1 and TRBJ2-2, with D possibly being TRBD2 (7 bases). Sequencing was performed on peripheral blood. CDR3 residues: CASSLRRGGTGELFF. CDR3 in DNA: TGTGCCAGCAGCTTAAGAAGGGGGGGCACCGGGGAGCTGTTTTTT.